This record concerns one T cell receptor (beta chain) sequence. Antigen: not known. The CDR3 sequence is 16 residues long. Germline loops: CDR1 SGHRS, CDR2 YFSETQ. TCR subtype-specific primers in iRepertoire multiplex PCR prepared libraries for bulk and single-cell sequencing. TCRdb re-called the multiplex PCR reads and catalogs CDR3 proteins one per entry, DNA excluded. This sample's table reports tens of thousands of distinct CDR3 sequences. The patients sequenced had a carbamazepine-induced Stevens-Johnson syndrome or toxic epidermal necrolysis reaction. The data originate from a study of T cells in severe cutaneous drug reactions. On the study more broadly: The culprit drug was assigned by the Naranjo and ALDEN algorithms. Findings and caveats of the study: One public TCRbeta CDR3 appeared in all seven blister samples, averaging about 15%. In carbamazepine-induced Stevens-Johnson syndrome or toxic epidermal necrolysis, TRBV12-4 averaged about 31% in blister cells and about 5% in PBMC.

The chain uses TRBV5-1 and TRBJ2-7; TCRdb calls TRBD1, which cannot be checked without DNA. The receptor comes from a human donor with toxic epidermal necrolysis, a severe cutaneous drug reaction. Sequenced material: PBMCs. CDR3 residues: CASSLVPDRGRYEQYF.